Presented here are 20 T cell receptor beta chains from one specimen sequenced in a study of cytomegalovirus exposure and HLA in healthy donors. 60 Vbeta and 13 Jbeta primers were used in PCR. TCRdb keeps only in-frame clones here, not all; method: immunoSEQ multiplex PCR. The profile shows 110,000 or so clones, roughly 79% of them singletons. The specimen was PBMCs. Receptors originate from a woman aged 35 to 49 in good health and CMV-seronegative.

This rearrangement joins TRBV6-6 to TRBJ2-7; 7 positions agree with TRBD1. Germline trimming cut 8 bases from V and 0 bases from J; bases unmatched to any gene: 10. There are 15 residues in the CDR3. The V gene's germline CDR1 is MNHNY and CDR2 SVGAGI (reference sequence). The CDR3 sequence: CASSLGQFSSYEQYF. The CDR3 coding sequence is TGTGCCAGCTCCCTGGGACAGTTTAGCTCCTACGAGCAGTACTTC.

The rearrangement joins TRBV5-6 to TRBJ1-2, with 9 bases matching TRBD1. The germline V gene has CDR1 SGHDT and CDR2 YYEEEE. The CDR3 is 15 residues long. J gave up 5 bases and V 4 bases, and 9 bases lay outside the gene matches. This CDR3 reads CASSPIRDRAYGYTF. CDR3 bases: TGTGCCAGCAGCCCTATACGGGACAGGGCGTATGGCTACACCTTC.

The rearrangement links TRBV28 to TRBJ2-3; possible D gene TRBD2, 6 bases. The CDR3 has 18 residues. The V gene's germline CDR1 is MDHEN and CDR2 SYDVKM. V was cut by 6 bases and J by 0 bases, with 22 bases left in between. CDR3 in DNA: TGTGCCAGCAGCTCCCCGCGGGACGAGCCGACTAGCACAGATACGCAGTATTTT. This gives the protein CASSSPRDEPTSTDTQYF.

The chain carries TRBV18 and TRBJ1-4; D call uncertain. Germline V gene sequence: CDR1 KGHSH, CDR2 LQKENI. Trimming removed 5 bases at V and 2 bases at J, with 9 bases between. The CDR3 is made up of 14 amino acids. This CDR3 reads CASSEVSTNEKLFF. CDR3 bases: TGTGCCAGCTCAGAGGTGTCGACTAATGAAAAACTGTTTTTT.

This chain connects TRBV30 to TRBJ2-7, with 9 bases identical to TRBD1. The germline gives CDR1 GTSNPN, CDR2 SVGIG (reference sequence). Trimming at V came to 4 bases and at J to 9 bases, leaving 10 bases not matched to a gene. The CDR3 covers 13 residues. CDR3 in DNA: TGTGCCTGGAACCTGGGGACAGGGTACTCGCAGTACTTC. Amino acid sequence: CAWNLGTGYSQYF.

This chain connects TRBV27 to TRBJ2-3; D not resolved. Germline V gives CDR1 MNHEY, CDR2 SMNVEV (reference sequence). Trimming pared 7 bases from V and 0 bases from J, leaving 8 bases between. The CDR3 is made up of 13 amino acids. In nucleotides, the CDR3 is TGTGCCAGCATGCGGCCGAGCACAGATACGCAGTATTTT. This encodes CASMRPSTDTQYF.

This chain connects TRBV7-9 to TRBJ1-1; D is undetermined. Trimming pared 3 bases from V and 0 bases from J, leaving 5 bases between. The CDR3 is made up of 13 amino acids. Germline assignment: CDR1 SEHNR and CDR2 FQNEAQ (reference sequence). The chain's CDR3 is CASSFGLNTEAFF. CDR3 bases: TGTGCCAGCAGCTTCGGGTTGAACACTGAAGCTTTCTTT.

This clone was seen more than once but under ten times. This chain's CDR3 is CASSQGQTGAGPGNTIYF. For the CDR3, the DNA is TGCGCCAGCAGCCAAGGACAGACAGGGGCAGGTCCTGGAAACACCATATATTTT. The chain links TRBV4-1 to TRBJ1-3; 8 bases match TRBD1. The CDR3 has 18 amino acids. Germline V gene lookup returns CDR1 MGHRA and CDR2 YSYEKL. V shed 1 base and J 2 bases; nucleotides not matched to a gene: 10.

Note on this clone: One end of the junction is discordant with germline, which a read error may explain. The sample has other DNA sequences that encode this CDR3 too. The V and J genes are TRBV2 and TRBJ1-1; TRBD1 aligns across 7 bases. The length of the CDR3 is 13 residues. Germline V lookup: CDR1 SNHLY, CDR2 FYNNEI. The CDR3 DNA follows: TGTGCTAGCAGAGATACAGGGGTAGGGGAAGCTTTCTTT. Translation: CASRDTGVGEAFF.

The chain recombines TRBV7-2 with TRBJ1-1, with D possibly being TRBD1 (5 bases). CDR3 size: 15 residues. V was trimmed by 3 bases and J by 5 bases, leaving 16 bases between them. Germline V lookup: CDR1 SGHTA, CDR2 FQGNSA. Here the CDR3 reads CASSFPPQGETEAFF. Written as DNA, the CDR3 is TGTGCCAGCAGCTTCCCCCCCCAGGGTGAGACTGAAGCTTTCTTT.

This chain connects TRBV6-6 to TRBJ2-5, with 10 bases identical to TRBD2. CDR3 length equals 13 residues. With V trimmed by 10 bases and J by 1 base, 3 bases remained unmatched. The germline gives CDR1 MNHNY, CDR2 SVGAGI (reference sequence). The CDR3 DNA sequence: TGTGCCACAGTAGCGGGGGGCCAAGAGACCCAGTACTTC. It encodes CATVAGGQETQYF.

This chain joins TRBV11-2 and TRBJ2-3, with D unclear. Germline CDR1 and CDR2: SGHAT and FQNNGV. The ends were cut back, 5 bases at V and 6 bases at J, with 9 bases in the middle. The CDR3 has 12 residues. The CDR3 loop reads CASSPLGDTQYF. The CDR3 nucleotides read TGTGCCAGCAGCCCTCTCGGGGATACGCAGTATTTT.

The gene calls are TRBV7-9 and TRBJ1-1; a weak D match, TRBD1 (6 bases). This CDR3 is built from 16 residues. V lost 5 bases and J 0 bases, leaving 16 bases between the germline ends. CDR1 SEHNR and CDR2 FQNEAQ come from the germline V gene (reference sequence). The CDR3 DNA reads as TGTGCCAGCAGCCCCCCCCCGCAGGGGCTGAACACTGAAGCTTTCTTT. Translating gives CASSPPPQGLNTEAFF.

The chain couples TRBV18 to TRBJ1-1, with D perhaps TRBD1 (6 bases). This CDR3 has 16 residues. Per the germline V gene, CDR1 is KGHSH and CDR2 is LQKENI. The V gene lost 5 bases and the J gene lost 9 bases, with 25 bases spanning the gap. The CDR3 spells CASSAIRDIENLQAFF. CDR3 in DNA: TGTGCCAGCTCAGCGATCCGGGACATAGAGAATCTCCAAGCTTTCTTT.

In its sample, this clone was seen once. The chain has TRBV5-1 and TRBJ2-1; D not certain. CDR1 and CDR2 (germline): SGHRS, YFSETQ. V was cut by 4 bases and J by 0 bases, with 8 bases left in between. The CDR3 has 14 amino acids. The CDR3: CASSLVNSYNEQFF. The DNA of the CDR3 is TGCGCCAGCAGCCTTGTAAACTCCTACAATGAGCAGTTCTTC.

The V call is TRBV18, the J call TRBJ2-2, with 8 bases that match TRBD1. J lost 9 bases, V lost 2 bases, and 5 bases had no gene match. The germline V gene has CDR1 KGHSH and CDR2 LQKENI. The CDR3 consists of 14 residues. The CDR3 region has the DNA TGTGCCAGCTCACCATCAGGACAGGGCAGGGAGCTGTTTTTT. Its protein is CASSPSGQGRELFF.

This clone turned up a few times. The chain employs TRBV4-1 and TRBJ2-1, with TRBD2 matching 8 bases. J was trimmed by 7 bases and V by 4 bases; bases with no gene match: 15. CDR3 size: 17 residues. Germline V gene data show CDR1 as MGHRA and CDR2 as YSYEKL. CDR3 amino acids: CASSRQRGGAPGNEQFF. CDR3 DNA: TGCGCCAGCAGCCGGCAACGGGGGGGAGCACCTGGAAATGAGCAGTTCTTC.

The chain combines TRBV4-1 with TRBJ1-3; D may be TRBD1 (6 bases). This CDR3 has 15 residues. The V end was cut by 3 bases, the J end by 0 bases, with 9 bases between. CDR1 is MGHRA and CDR2 is YSYEKL in the germline V gene. In DNA form, the CDR3 reads TGCGCCAGCAGCCAGGCGGACAGCTCTGGAAACACCATATATTTT. It codes for CASSQADSSGNTIYF.

This clone occurred once. V and J are TRBV7-2 and TRBJ1-2; 7 bases map to TRBD1. Trimming removed 5 bases from V and 6 bases from J; junction bases left unmatched: 9. The CDR3 has 14 amino acids. Germline CDR1 is SGHTA and CDR2 is FQGNSA. The CDR3 DNA reads as TGTGCCAGCAGCCCGTATCCGACAGGGAATGGCTACACCTTC. Its protein is CASSPYPTGNGYTF.

The chain links TRBV7-2 to TRBJ2-1; TRBD2 aligns across 7 bases. The length of the CDR3 is 19 residues. Trimming at V came to 5 bases and at J to 0 bases, leaving 16 bases not matched to a gene. CDR1 SGHTA and CDR2 FQGNSA come from the germline V gene. CDR3 in amino acids: CASSPSWVVGGSSYNEQFF. In DNA, the CDR3 is TGTGCCAGCAGCCCCAGTTGGGTGGTCGGCGGGAGCTCCTACAATGAGCAGTTCTTC.